These T cell receptor beta chains were read from a single sample in a study of OX40 agonist ivuxolimab in advanced cancers. Some clones are missing from TCRdb's copy, which holds only in-frame ones; the method was immunoSEQ multiplex PCR. This table has some 50,000 clones, 86% appearing once. The material was CD4+ or CD8+ T cells sorted from blood, obtained in a trial of the OX40 agonist ivuxolimab. The receptors were sampled from an adult with an advanced solid tumor such as melanoma, head and neck, liver or kidney cancer. CDR3s include the opening cysteine and the closing phenylalanine or tryptophan. A D gene is named only where the DNA matches it firmly. A row's size may be missing; if present it is once, few, many or a size class.

v_call,j_call,d_call,clone_size,cdr3_nt,cdr3_aa
TRBV7-9,TRBJ1-2,-,-,TGTGCCAGCAGCTTATGGACATCTAACTATGGCTACACCTTC,CASSLWTSNYGYTF
TRBV18,TRBJ1-5,-,-,TGTGCCAGCTCTCTCGGACGGGCGGTCAATCAGCCCCAGCATTTT,CASSLGRAVNQPQHF
TRBV6-1,TRBJ1-5,-,-,TGTGCCAGCAGTGACGGGGACGGGAGAATAGCGTATCAGCCCCAGCATTTT,CASSDGDGRIAYQPQHF
TRBV29-1,TRBJ2-1,-,-,TGCAGCGTGAAAGACAAGACCTACTACAATGAGCAGTTCTTC,CSVKDKTYYNEQFF
TRBV2,TRBJ2-3,-,once,TGTGCCAGCTCCCTACAGGGAACAGATACGCAGTATTTT,CASSLQGTDTQYF
TRBV9,TRBJ2-1,-,-,TGTGCCAGCAGCGATCCGCAGACTGGGAGCTCCTACAATGAGCAGTTCTTC,CASSDPQTGSSYNEQFF
TRBV5-1,TRBJ2-7,TRBD1,-,TGCGCCAGCAGCTTGGCCCCGGGACAGATGGACGAGCAGTACTTC,CASSLAPGQMDEQYF
TRBV19,TRBJ2-3,-,-,TGTGCCAGTAGTATTCGGGACATGACAGATACGCAGTATTTT,CASSIRDMTDTQYF
TRBV5-1,TRBJ1-3,-,-,TGCGCCAGCAGCTGGCAGGGTGCCGGAAACACCATATATTTT,CASSWQGAGNTIYF
TRBV28,TRBJ1-1,-,-,TGTGCCAGCACCGCTGCGGGGGATAACACTGAAGCTTTCTTT,CASTAAGDNTEAFF
TRBV27,TRBJ2-7,TRBD2,-,TGTGCCAGCAGGGATAGCGGGAGCTCCTACGAGCAGTACTTC,CASRDSGSSYEQYF
TRBV29-1,TRBJ2-3,-,-,TGCAGCGTTGAGGAGGGGCCAGATACGCAGTATTTT,CSVEEGPDTQYF
TRBV18,TRBJ1-1,-,-,TGTGCCAGCTCACCGGTTTTCAGAAACACTGAAGCTTTCTTT,CASSPVFRNTEAFF
TRBV7-9,TRBJ2-1,TRBD2,-,TGTGCCAGCAGCCCCCCGCCCCCTAGCGGGAGGGCGAGGGGCAATGAGCAGTTCTTC,CASSPPPPSGRARGNEQFF
TRBV5-6,TRBJ2-1,TRBD2,-,TGTGCCAGCAGCTCCAGGGGTGGACTAGCGGGAGGAGTTGCCAGGTTCTTC,CASSSRGGLAGGVARFF
TRBV7-2,TRBJ2-7,-,-,TGTGCCAGCAGTATAAGGCCGCAATCCACCTACGAGCAGTACTTC,CASSIRPQSTYEQYF
TRBV10-3,TRBJ2-5,TRBD2,-,TGTGCCATCAGCGGCGGGGGGGTCGGAGAGACCCAGTACTTC,CAISGGGVGETQYF
TRBV12-5,TRBJ2-2,TRBD2,-,TGTGCTAGTGGTTCCATGATGACTAGCGGGATGAGCGGGGAGCTGTTTTTT,CASGSMMTSGMSGELFF
TRBV7-9,TRBJ2-7,-,-,TGTGCCACCGGAGGGCTCGGCTACGAGCAGTACTTC,CATGGLGYEQYF
TRBV29-1,TRBJ1-2,-,-,TGCAGCGTTGAAGATAGGCAGAAACGTGGCTACACCTTC,CSVEDRQKRGYTF
TRBV5-1,TRBJ2-6,-,-,TGCGCCAGCAGCCTACAGGTACAGGGAGCTGGGGCCAACGTCCTGACTTTC,CASSLQVQGAGANVLTF
TRBV5-6,TRBJ2-6,-,-,TGTGCCAGCCACCGACAGTTCTCTGGGGCCAACGTCCTGACTTTC,CASHRQFSGANVLTF
TRBV18,TRBJ1-5,-,-,TGTGCCAGCTCACCGGGCAGCGCCAATCAGCCCCAGCATTTT,CASSPGSANQPQHF
TRBV6-5,TRBJ1-1,-,-,TGTGCCAGCAGTTACACGAGTCGTGAGGGCACTGAAGCTTTCTTT,CASSYTSREGTEAFF
TRBV6-5,TRBJ1-1,-,-,TGTGCCAGCAGTAAACAGGGAGTCACTGAAGCTTTCTTT,CASSKQGVTEAFF
TRBV19,TRBJ1-1,TRBD1,-,TGTGCCAGTAGTAAAGGGACAGGCGGGTTTAACACTGAAGCTTTCTTT,CASSKGTGGFNTEAFF
TRBV6-5,TRBJ2-5,TRBD1,once,TGTGCCAGCAGACTACACAGGGGGCGATTGGAGACCCAGTACTTC,CASRLHRGRLETQYF
TRBV5-1,TRBJ2-5,-,-,TGCGCCAGCAGCTTTTTCTACTCCGGACAGATCCAAGAGACCCAGTACTTC,CASSFFYSGQIQETQYF
TRBV25-1,TRBJ2-1,TRBD1,-,TGTGCCAGCAGTGCGGGACAGGGAATGGGTAATGAGCAGTTCTTC,CASSAGQGMGNEQFF
TRBV6-1,TRBJ1-2,TRBD1,-,TGTGCCAGCAGGGCACCAGACAGGGCTTTCTATGGCTACACCTTC,CASRAPDRAFYGYTF
TRBV5-6,TRBJ1-2,-,-,TGTGCCAGCAGCTTGGGAGGCTCCTATGGCTACACCTTC,CASSLGGSYGYTF
TRBV19,TRBJ1-1,-,-,TGTGCCAGTAGTAATATGTGGCAGGGGTCTATGAACACTGAAGCTTTCTTT,CASSNMWQGSMNTEAFF
TRBV19,TRBJ2-1,TRBD2,-,TGTGCCAGTAGTATTTTTGGGCTAGCGGGATCCGGGGGCTCCTACAATGAGCAGTTCTTC,CASSIFGLAGSGGSYNEQFF
TRBV25-1,TRBJ2-1,TRBD2,-,TGTGCCAGCAGTGGTTTAGCGGGGGGGGACGAGCAGTTCTTC,CASSGLAGGDEQFF
TRBV29-1,TRBJ2-1,TRBD1,-,TGCAGCGTTGAAAAACAGGGGTTCAATGAGCAGTTCTTC,CSVEKQGFNEQFF
TRBV28,TRBJ1-1,TRBD1,-,TGTGCCAGCAGTATAATAGACAGGGGAACGAGCACTGAAGCTTTCTTT,CASSIIDRGTSTEAFF
TRBV13,TRBJ1-2,-,-,TGTGCCAGCAGCTTAGGGAGCTACGGCTACACCTTC,CASSLGSYGYTF
TRBV27,TRBJ2-3,-,-,TGTGCCAGCAGTAAGGGGGGGGTAAGGGATACGCAGTATTTT,CASSKGGVRDTQYF
TRBV13,TRBJ2-7,-,-,TGTGCCAGCAGCTTGGACTCCTACGAGCAGTACTTC,CASSLDSYEQYF
TRBV10-1,TRBJ2-1,TRBD2,-,TGCGCCAGCAGTGAGGGGAATACAGGACTAGCGGGGTACAATGAGCAGTTCTTC,CASSEGNTGLAGYNEQFF
TRBV30,TRBJ1-4,-,-,TGTGCCTGGAGTGTACTGAGAGCAACTAATGAAAAACTGTTTTTT,CAWSVLRATNEKLFF